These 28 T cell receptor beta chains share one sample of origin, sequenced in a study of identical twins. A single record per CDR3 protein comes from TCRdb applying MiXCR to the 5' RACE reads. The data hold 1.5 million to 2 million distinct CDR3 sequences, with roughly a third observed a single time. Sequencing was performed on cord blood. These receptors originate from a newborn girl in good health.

CDR3 residues: CASSLTPGADEQYF. The CDR3 region has the DNA TGTGCCAGCAGTTTAACGCCAGGGGCCGACGAGCAGTACTTC. V usage is TRBV12-3 or TRBV12-4 and J usage is TRBJ2-7; perhaps TRBD1 as D (6 bases). The germline V and J ends were trimmed by 2 bases and 5 bases, with 13 bases remaining between them. The CDR3 has 14 residues.

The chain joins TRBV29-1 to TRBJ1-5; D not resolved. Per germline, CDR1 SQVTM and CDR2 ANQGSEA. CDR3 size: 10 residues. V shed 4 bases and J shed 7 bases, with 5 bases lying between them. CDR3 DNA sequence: TGCAGCGTTGGAGGGCAGCCCCAGCATTTT. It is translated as CSVGGQPQHF.

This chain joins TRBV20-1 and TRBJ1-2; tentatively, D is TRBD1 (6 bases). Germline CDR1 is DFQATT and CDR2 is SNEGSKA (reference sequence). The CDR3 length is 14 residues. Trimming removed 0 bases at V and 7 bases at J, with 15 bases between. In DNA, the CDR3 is TGCAGTGCTAGAGATTCGCAGGGGTGGGGTGGCTACACCTTC. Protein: CSARDSQGWGGYTF.

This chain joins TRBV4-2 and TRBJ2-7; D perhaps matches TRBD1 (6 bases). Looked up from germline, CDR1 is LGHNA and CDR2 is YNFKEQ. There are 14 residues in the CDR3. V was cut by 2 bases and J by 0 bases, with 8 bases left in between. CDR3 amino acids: CASSQRGFSYEQYF. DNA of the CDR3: TGTGCCAGCAGCCAAAGGGGGTTCTCCTACGAGCAGTACTTC.

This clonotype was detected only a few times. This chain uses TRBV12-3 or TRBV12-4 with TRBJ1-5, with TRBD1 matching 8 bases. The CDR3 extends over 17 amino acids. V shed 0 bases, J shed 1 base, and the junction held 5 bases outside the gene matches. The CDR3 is CASSLATGGLSNQPQHF. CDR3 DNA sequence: TGTGCCAGCAGTTTAGCAACAGGGGGTCTGAGCAATCAGCCCCAGCATTTT.

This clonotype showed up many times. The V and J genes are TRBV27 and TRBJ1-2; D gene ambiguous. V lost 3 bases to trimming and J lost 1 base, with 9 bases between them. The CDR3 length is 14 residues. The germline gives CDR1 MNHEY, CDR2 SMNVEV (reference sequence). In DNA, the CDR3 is TGTGCCAGCAGTTTTTCCTCGGGTAACTATGGCTACACCTTC. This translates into CASSFSSGNYGYTF.

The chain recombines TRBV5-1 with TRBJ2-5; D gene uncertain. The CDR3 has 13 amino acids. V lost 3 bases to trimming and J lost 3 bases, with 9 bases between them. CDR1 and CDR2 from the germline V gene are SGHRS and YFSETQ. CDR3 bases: TGCGCCAGCAGCTGGAAGGCAGAAGAGACCCAGTACTTC. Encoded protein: CASSWKAEETQYF.

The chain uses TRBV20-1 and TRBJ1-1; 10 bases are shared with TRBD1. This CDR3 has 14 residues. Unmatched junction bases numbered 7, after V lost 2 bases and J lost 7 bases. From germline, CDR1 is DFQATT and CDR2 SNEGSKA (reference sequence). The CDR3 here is CSARSWTGGNEAFF. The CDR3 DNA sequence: TGCAGTGCTAGATCTTGGACAGGGGGGAATGAAGCTTTCTTT.

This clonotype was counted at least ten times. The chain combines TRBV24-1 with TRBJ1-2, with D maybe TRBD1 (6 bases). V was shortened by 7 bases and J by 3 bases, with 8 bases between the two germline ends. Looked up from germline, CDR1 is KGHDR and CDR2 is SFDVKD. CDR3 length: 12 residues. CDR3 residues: CATSSGDYGYTF. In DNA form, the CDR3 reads TGTGCCACCAGCTCAGGGGACTATGGCTACACCTTC.

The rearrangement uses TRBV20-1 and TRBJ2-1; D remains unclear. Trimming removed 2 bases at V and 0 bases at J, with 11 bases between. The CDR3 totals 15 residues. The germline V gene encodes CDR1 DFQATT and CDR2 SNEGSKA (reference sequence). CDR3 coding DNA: TGCAGTGCTAGAAGAGCCCCGAGCTCCTACAATGAGCAGTTCTTC. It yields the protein CSARRAPSSYNEQFF.

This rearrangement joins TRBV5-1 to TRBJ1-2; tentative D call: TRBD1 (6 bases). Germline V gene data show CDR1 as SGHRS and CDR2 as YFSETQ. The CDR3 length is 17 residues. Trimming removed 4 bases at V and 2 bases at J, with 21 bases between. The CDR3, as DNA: TGCGCCAGCAGCCGCCGGTGGGACATCCAGGGAAACTATGGCTACACCTTC. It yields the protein CASSRRWDIQGNYGYTF. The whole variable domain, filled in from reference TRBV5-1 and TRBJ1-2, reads KAGVTQTPRYLIKTRGQQVTLSCSPISGHRSVSWYQQTPGQGLQFLFEYFSETQRNKGNFPGRFSGRQFSNSRSEMNVSTLELGDSALYLCASSRRWDIQGNYGYTFGSGTRLTVV.

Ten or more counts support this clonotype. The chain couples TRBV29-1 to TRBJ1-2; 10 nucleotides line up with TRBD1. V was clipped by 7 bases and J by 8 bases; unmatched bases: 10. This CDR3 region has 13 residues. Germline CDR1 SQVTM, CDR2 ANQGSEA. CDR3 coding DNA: TGCAGCGCCAGAAGACAGGGGGCTGACGGCTACACCTTC. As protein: CSARRQGADGYTF.

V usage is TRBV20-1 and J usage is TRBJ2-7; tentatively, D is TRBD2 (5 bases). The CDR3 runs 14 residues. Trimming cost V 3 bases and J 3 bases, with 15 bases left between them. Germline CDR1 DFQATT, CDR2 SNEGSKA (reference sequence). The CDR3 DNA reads TGCAGTGCTAGCCTCCCTAACGGGGTCTACGAGCAGTACTTC. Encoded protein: CSASLPNGVYEQYF.

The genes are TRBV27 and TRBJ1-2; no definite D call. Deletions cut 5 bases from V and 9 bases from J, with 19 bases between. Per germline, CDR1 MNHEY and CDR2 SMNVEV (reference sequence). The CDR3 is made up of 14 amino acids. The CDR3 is CASSPPGPSGRYTF. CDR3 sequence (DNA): TGTGCCAGCAGTCCCCCCGGGCCCTCGGGCCGCTACACCTTC.

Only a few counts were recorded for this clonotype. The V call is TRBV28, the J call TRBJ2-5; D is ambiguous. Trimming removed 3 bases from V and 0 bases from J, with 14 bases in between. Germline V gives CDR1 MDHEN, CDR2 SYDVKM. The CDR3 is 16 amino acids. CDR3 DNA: TGTGCCAGCAGTTTGTATCGGCGATACTACCAAGAGACCCAGTACTTC. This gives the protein CASSLYRRYYQETQYF.

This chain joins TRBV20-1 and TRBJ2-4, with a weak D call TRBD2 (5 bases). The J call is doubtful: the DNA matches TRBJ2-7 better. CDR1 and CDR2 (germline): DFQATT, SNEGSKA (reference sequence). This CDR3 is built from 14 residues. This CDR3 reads CSAARERPPYEQYF. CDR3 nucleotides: TGCAGTGCTGCCCGAGAGCGGCCTCCCTACGAGCAGTACTTC.

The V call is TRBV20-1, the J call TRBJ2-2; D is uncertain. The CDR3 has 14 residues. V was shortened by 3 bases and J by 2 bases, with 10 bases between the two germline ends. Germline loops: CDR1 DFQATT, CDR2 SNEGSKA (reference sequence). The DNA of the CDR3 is TGCAGTGCTAGTTTGAGGCTTAACACCGGGGAGCTGTTTTTT. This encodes CSASLRLNTGELFF.

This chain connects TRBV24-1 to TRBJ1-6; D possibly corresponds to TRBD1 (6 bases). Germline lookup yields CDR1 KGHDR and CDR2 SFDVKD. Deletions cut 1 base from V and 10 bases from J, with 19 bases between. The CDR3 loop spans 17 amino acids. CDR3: CATSDLQDTGQGSPLHF. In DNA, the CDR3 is TGTGCCACCAGTGATTTACAGGACACAGGGCAGGGATCACCCCTCCACTTT.

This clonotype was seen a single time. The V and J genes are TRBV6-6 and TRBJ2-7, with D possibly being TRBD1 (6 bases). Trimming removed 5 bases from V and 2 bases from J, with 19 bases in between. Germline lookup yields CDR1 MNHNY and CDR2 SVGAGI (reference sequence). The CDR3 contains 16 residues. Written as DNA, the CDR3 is TGTGCCAGCAGTCCCGACCAGGGGAAGGTGCCCTACGAGCAGTACTTC. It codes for CASSPDQGKVPYEQYF.

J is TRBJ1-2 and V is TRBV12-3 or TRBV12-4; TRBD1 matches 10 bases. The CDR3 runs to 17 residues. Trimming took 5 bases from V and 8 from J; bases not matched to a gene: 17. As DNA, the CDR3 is TGTGCCAGCAGTCCGACCGAAAGAGGGACAGGGGATCGGGGCTACACCTTC. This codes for CASSPTERGTGDRGYTF.

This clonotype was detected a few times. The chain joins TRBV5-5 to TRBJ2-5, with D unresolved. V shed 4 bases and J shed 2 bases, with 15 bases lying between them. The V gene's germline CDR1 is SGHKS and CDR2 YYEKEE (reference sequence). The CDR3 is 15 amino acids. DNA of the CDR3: TGTGCCAGCAGCCCATACGGTTGGCCACAAGAGACCCAGTACTTC. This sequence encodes CASSPYGWPQETQYF.

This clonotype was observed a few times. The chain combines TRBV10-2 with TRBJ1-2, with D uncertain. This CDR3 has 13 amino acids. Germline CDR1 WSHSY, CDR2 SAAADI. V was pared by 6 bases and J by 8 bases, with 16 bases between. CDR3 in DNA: TGCGCCAGCAGCACCTGGGGTCGTCGAGGCTACACCTTC. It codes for CASSTWGRRGYTF.

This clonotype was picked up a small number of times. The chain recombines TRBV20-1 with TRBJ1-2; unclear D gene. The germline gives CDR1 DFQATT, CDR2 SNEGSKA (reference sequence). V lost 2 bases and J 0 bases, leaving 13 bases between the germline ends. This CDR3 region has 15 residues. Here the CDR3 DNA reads TGCAGTGCTAGACGGCAGGCTTCTCCTAACTATGGCTACACCTTC. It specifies CSARRQASPNYGYTF.

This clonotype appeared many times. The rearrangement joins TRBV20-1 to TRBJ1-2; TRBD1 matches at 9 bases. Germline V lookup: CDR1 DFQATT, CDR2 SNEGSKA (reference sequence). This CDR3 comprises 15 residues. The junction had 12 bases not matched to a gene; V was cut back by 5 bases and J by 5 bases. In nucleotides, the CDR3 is TGCAGTGCTCCTCGACAGGGGGTAACCCTATATGGCTACACCTTC. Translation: CSAPRQGVTLYGYTF.

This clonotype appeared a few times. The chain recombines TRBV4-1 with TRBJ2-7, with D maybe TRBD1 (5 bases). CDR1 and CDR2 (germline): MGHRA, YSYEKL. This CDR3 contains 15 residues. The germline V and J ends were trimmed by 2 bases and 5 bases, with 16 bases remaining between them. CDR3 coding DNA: TGCGCCAGCAGCCAAATATCGGAACAGGCCCACGAGCAGTACTTC. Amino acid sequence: CASSQISEQAHEQYF.

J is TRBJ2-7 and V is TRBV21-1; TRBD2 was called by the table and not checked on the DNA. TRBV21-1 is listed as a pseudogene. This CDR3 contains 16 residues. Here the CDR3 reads CASSVRTGEAYYEQYF. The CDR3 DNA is TGTGCCAGCAGTGTGCGAACGGGGGAGGCTTACTACGAGCAGTACTTC.

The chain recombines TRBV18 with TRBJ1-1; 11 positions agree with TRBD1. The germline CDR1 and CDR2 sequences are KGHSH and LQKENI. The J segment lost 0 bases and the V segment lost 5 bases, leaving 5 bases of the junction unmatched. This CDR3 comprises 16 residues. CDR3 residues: CASSADRGLVNTEAFF. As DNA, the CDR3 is TGTGCCAGCTCAGCGGACAGGGGGCTGGTGAACACTGAAGCTTTCTTT.

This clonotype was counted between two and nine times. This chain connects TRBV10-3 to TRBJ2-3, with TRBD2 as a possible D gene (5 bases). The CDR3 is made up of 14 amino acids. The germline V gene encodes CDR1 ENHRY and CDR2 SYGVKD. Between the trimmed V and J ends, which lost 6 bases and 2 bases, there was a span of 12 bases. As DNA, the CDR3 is TGTGCCATCAGCCCTACTAGGCCCACAGATACGCAGTATTTT. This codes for CAISPTRPTDTQYF.